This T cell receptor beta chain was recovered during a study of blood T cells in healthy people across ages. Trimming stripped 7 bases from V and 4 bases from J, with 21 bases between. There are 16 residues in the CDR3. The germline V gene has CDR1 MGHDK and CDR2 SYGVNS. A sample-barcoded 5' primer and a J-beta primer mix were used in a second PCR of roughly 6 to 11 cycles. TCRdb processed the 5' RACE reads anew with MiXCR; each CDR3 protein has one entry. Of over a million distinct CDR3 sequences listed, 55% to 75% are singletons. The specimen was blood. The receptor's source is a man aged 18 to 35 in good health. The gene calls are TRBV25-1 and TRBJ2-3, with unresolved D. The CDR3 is CASTDDVGRSADTQYF. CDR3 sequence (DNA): TGTGCCAGCACTGATGACGTGGGTAGGAGCGCAGATACGCAGTATTTT. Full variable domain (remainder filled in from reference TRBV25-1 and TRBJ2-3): EADIYQTPRYLVIGTGKKITLECSQTMGHDKMYWYQQDPGMELHLIHYSYGVNSTEKGDLSSESTVSRIRTEHFPLTLESARPSHTSQYLCASTDDVGRSADTQYFGPGTRLTVL.